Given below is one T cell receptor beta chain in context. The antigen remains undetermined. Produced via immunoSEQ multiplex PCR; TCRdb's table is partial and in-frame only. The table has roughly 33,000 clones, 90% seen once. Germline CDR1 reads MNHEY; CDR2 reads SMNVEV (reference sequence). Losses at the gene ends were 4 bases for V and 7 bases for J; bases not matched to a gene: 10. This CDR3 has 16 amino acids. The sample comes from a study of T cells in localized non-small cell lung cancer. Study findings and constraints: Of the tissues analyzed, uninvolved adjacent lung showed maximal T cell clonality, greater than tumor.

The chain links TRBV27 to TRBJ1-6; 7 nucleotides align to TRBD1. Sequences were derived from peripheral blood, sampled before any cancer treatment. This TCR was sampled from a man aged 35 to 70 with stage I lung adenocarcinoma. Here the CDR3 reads CASSSPRQGRNSPLHF. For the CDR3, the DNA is TGTGCCAGCAGTTCCCCCAGACAGGGTCGAAATTCACCCCTCCACTTT.